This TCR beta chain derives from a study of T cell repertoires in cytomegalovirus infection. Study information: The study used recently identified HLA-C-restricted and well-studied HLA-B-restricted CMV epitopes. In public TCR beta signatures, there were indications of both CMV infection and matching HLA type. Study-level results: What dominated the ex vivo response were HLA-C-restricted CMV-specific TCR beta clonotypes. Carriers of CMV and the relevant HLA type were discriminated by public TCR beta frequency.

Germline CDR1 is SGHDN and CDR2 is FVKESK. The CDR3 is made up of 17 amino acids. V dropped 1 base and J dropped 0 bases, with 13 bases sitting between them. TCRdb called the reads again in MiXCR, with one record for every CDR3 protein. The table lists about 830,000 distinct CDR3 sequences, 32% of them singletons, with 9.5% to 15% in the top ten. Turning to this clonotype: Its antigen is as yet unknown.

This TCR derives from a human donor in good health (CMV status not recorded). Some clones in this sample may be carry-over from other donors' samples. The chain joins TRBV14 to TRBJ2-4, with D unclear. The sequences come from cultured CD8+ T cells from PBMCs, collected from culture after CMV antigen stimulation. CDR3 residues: CASSQGRWNLAKNIQYF. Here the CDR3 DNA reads TGTGCCAGCAGCCAAGGAAGGTGGAACTTAGCCAAAAACATTCAGTACTTC. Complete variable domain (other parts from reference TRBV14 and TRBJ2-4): EAGVTQFPSHSVIEKGQTVTLRCDPISGHDNLYWYRRVMGKEIKFLLHFVKESKQDESGMPNNRFLAERTGGTYSTLKVQPAELEDSGVYFCASSQGRWNLAKNIQYFGAGTRLSVL.